The sequence of this T cell receptor (beta chain) was determined in a study of cytomegalovirus exposure and HLA in healthy donors. About the study: A subsequent analysis stated that the 110 or so validation repertoires were run on the same platform as the approximately 700 first-cohort repertoires.

As regards this clone: Its antigen is still unknown.

The repertoire was sequenced with immunoSEQ multiplex PCR; TCRdb's copy has only in-frame clones and lacks some. Counted here are 110,000 or so clones, approximately 86% occurring once; the ten biggest clones make up around 3%. This CDR3 comprises 13 residues. The germline gives CDR1 SGDLS, CDR2 YYNGEE. V lost 4 bases to trimming and J lost 4 bases, with 11 bases between them. Points from the study as a whole: Altogether, 164 TCR beta chains were recorded as cytomegalovirus-associated. Reportedly, diagnosis of cytomegalovirus status by the classifier showed high specificity and sensitivity.

Specimen: PBMCs. This receptor was obtained from a woman aged 18 to 35 in good health and CMV-seronegative. This chain connects TRBV9 to TRBJ1-1; D is unclear. Written as DNA, the CDR3 is TGTGCCAGCAGCCCAGGTACGACCACTGAAGCTTTCTTT. Protein: CASSPGTTTEAFF. The full variable domain, its missing parts supplied by reference TRBV9 and TRBJ1-1, is DSGVTQTPKHLITATGQRVTLRCSPRSGDLSVYWYQQSLDQGLQFLIQYYNGEERAKGNILERFSAQQFPDLHSELNLSSLELGDSALYFCASSPGTTTEAFFGQGTRLTVV.